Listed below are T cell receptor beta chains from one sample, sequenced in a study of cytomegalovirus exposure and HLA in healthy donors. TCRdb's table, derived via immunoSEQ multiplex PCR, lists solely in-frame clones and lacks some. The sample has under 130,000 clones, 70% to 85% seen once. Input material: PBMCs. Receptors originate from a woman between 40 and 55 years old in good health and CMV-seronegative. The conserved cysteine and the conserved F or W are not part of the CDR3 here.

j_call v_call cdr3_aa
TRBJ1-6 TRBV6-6 ASSYSQDYNSPLH
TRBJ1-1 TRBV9 ASSPRQGNTEAF
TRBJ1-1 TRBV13 ASSLGPLRTEAF
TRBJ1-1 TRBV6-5 ASSTGTGGKTEAF
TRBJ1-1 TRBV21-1 ASSMRGEGKILNTEAF
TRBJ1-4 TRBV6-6 ASSYLHRDRDEKLF
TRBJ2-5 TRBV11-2 ASSFSLTLEEGTQY
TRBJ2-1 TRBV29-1 SVEWRSDEQF
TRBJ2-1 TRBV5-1 ASSEAGTEYNEQF
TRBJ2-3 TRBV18 ASSQRTGGADTQY
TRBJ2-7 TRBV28 ASSFRRGLEQY
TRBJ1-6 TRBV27 ASSLYPGRDRNNSPLH
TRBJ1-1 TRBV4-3 ASSQEHGVEAF
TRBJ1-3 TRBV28 ASSQPAENTIY
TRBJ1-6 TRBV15 ATSFGESNSPLH
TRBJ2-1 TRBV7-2 ASSPEFNSYNEQF